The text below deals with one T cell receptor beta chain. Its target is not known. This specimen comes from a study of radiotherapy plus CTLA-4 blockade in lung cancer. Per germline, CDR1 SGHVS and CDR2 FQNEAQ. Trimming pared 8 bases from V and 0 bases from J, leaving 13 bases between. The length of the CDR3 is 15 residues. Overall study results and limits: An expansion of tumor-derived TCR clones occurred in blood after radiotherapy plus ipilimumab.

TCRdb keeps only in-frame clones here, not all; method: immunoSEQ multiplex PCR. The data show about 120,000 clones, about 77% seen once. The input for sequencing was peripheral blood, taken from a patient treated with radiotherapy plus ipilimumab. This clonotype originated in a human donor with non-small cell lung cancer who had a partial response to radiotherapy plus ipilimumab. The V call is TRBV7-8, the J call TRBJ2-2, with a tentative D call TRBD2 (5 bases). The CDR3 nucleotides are TGTGCCAGCGGAAGCGGTCCATCGAACACCGGGGAGCTGTTTTTT. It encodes CASGSGPSNTGELFF.